The clone carrying this TCR beta chain has just a few counts. This sample's time point: newly diagnosed GD, antithyroid drugs for less than 3 months. RNA from PBMCs was the source of the TCR library. Library construction for TCR beta used iRepertoire HTBI primers and Arm-PCR of CDR3 regions. TCRdb re-called the multiplex PCR reads through MiXCR, storing one row per CDR3 protein. The sample shows roughly 610,000 distinct CDR3 sequences, around 15% of them seen only once. The CDR3 length is 14 residues. The germline V gene encodes CDR1 SGDLS and CDR2 YYNGEE. V trimming: 4 bases; J trimming: 6 bases; junction bases outside the gene matches: 8. This sample was included in a study of regulatory T cells in long-lasting Graves disease. These data are also associated with another study on T cells in Graves' hyperthyroidism and ophthalmopathy.

The origin of this receptor is a woman aged 25 to 39 with Graves disease. The chain combines TRBV9 with TRBJ2-7, with TRBD1 matching 9 bases. The sequences come from peripheral blood mononuclear cells (PBMCs), collected at new diagnosis, from a patient treated with antithyroid drugs. The CDR3 DNA reads as TGTGCCAGCAGCCCAGGGACAGGGCCCCTCGAGCAGTACTTC. This translates into CASSPGTGPLEQYF.